The rows below give T cell receptor beta chains drawn from one sample of a study of T-cell memory formation after mild COVID-19. Each CDR3 protein gets one entry after TCRdb re-called the 5' RACE reads with MiXCR. Of 250,000 to 300,000 distinct CDR3 sequences in the sample, around 15% were seen once. The sequenced sample was PBMCs or a T cell subset sorted from them (not recorded which). These receptors originate from a man aged 18 to 29 who had mild COVID-19 (a few samples of this study predate the infection). Cell type and time point are not known. Each CDR3 is given with its conserved first and last residue. A D gene is named only where the DNA matches it firmly. Size values are once, few and many counts, or a class for expanded clones, and some rows have none.

j_call v_call d_call cdr3_length clone_size cdr3_nt cdr3_aa
TRBJ1-1 TRBV7-8 . 15 few TGTGCCAGCAGCTCCTCAGGGCCGTGGGTTACTGAAGCTTTCTTT CASSSSGPWVTEAFF
TRBJ2-7 TRBV6-2/TRBV6-3 . 13 few TGTGCCAGCAGGTCGGGGGAAGCCTACGAGCAGTACTTC CASRSGEAYEQYF
TRBJ2-1 TRBV6-5 TRBD1 16 many TGTGCCAGCAGTCCCCGTGTGGGACAGTCATACAATGAGCAGTTCTTC CASSPRVGQSYNEQFF
TRBJ1-4 TRBV7-9 . 12 . TGTGCCAGCAGCACGCGGTCCGGGGAACTGTTTTTT CASSTRSGELFF
TRBJ1-3 TRBV24-1 . 12 . TGTGCCACCAGTGATAGATGGAACACCATATATTTT CATSDRWNTIYF
TRBJ1-2 TRBV4-1 . 18 few TGCGCCAGCAGCCAAGAGGGGAGGTCATTACGGGGGGCTGATGGCTACACCTTC CASSQEGRSLRGADGYTF
TRBJ1-4 TRBV20-1 . 13 few TGCAGTGCAAACAGGGCGGGAACCGAAAAACTGTTTTTT CSANRAGTEKLFF
TRBJ1-2 TRBV28 . 12 . TGTGCCAGCAGTTTATTCGGTACCCGGTACACCTTC CASSLFGTRYTF
TRBJ1-5 TRBV4-1 . 15 . TGCGCCAGCAGCCAGGAGGTGGCGGACAATCAGCCCCAGCATTTT CASSQEVADNQPQHF
TRBJ1-1 TRBV15 TRBD1 14 few TGTGCCACCAGCCGAGGGGGCGAGTCCTCAACAGCTTTCTTT CATSRGGESSTAFF
TRBJ2-3 TRBV4-2 TRBD2 16 . TGTGCCAGCAGCCAAGAGCAGCGGGGGAACACAGATACGCAGTATTTT CASSQEQRGNTDTQYF
TRBJ2-5 TRBV20-1 . 13 . TGCAGTGCTAGAGAGGCAGGGGGGGAGACCCAGTACTTC CSAREAGGETQYF
TRBJ2-2 TRBV20-1 TRBD1 14 few TGCAGTGCTATACAGGGGGCGCGTACCGGGGAGCTGTTTTTT CSAIQGARTGELFF
TRBJ2-7 TRBV27 TRBD2 17 . TGTGCCAGCAGTTTATCGTCCCCTAGCGGGGGAAACTACGAGCAGTACTTC CASSLSSPSGGNYEQYF
TRBJ2-5 TRBV3-1 . 13 . TGTGCCAGCAGCCAAGCCTATATAGAGACCCAGTACTTC CASSQAYIETQYF
TRBJ1-1 TRBV4-3 TRBD1 14 . TGCGCCAGCAGCCAGCGACAGGGGAGCACTGAAGCTTTCTTT CASSQRQGSTEAFF
TRBJ1-1 TRBV6-2/TRBV6-3 . 15 . TGTGCCAGCAGTTACCTCCCGGCACAGAACACTGAAGCTTTCTTT CASSYLPAQNTEAFF
TRBJ1-2 TRBV27 TRBD1 15 few TGTGCCAGCAGTCACCGACAGGGTGCTAACTATGGCTACACCTTC CASSHRQGANYGYTF
TRBJ1-5 TRBV5-4 . 14 . TGTGCCAGCAGCCTCGACCGGGACTGGTCGCCCCAGCATTTT CASSLDRDWSPQHF
TRBJ1-1 TRBV2 . 14 . TGTGCCAGCAGCGCCGAGCAGGGCAGGGCTGAAGCTTTCTTT CASSAEQGRAEAFF
TRBJ1-5 TRBV3-1 . 14 . TGTGCCAGCAGCCAAATGCAAGGCAATCAGCCCCAGCATTTT CASSQMQGNQPQHF
TRBJ2-3 TRBV11-2 . 11 few TGTGCCAGCAGCTTACTATATACGCAGTATTTT CASSLLYTQYF
TRBJ2-3 TRBV7-2 . 13 . TGTGCCAGCAGCCAACCGATCTGGGATACGCAGTATTTT CASSQPIWDTQYF
TRBJ1-1 TRBV7-8 . 14 few TGTGCCAGCAGCTTAGACAGGGTGCACACTGAAGCTTTCTTT CASSLDRVHTEAFF
TRBJ2-5 TRBV7-2 . 12 few TGTGCCAGCAGCTTTGTTGAGGAGACCCAGTACTTC CASSFVEETQYF
TRBJ1-5 TRBV2 . 13 few TGTGCCGGAAGACCGAGCAGCAATCAGCCCCAGCATTTT CAGRPSSNQPQHF
TRBJ2-2 TRBV7-7 TRBD1 15 . TGTGCTAGCAGCGCGGACAGGGGAAACACCGGGGAGCTGTTTTTT CASSADRGNTGELFF
TRBJ1-2 TRBV12-3/TRBV12-4 TRBD1 14 . TGTGCCAGCAGTCCGGGACAGGCCAACTATGGCTACACCTTC CASSPGQANYGYTF
TRBJ1-5 TRBV4-1 . 12 . TGCGCCAGCAGCCAACCACGCCAGCCCCAGCATTTT CASSQPRQPQHF
TRBJ2-5 TRBV7-2 TRBD1 12 . TGTGCCAGCAGCTTAGATCGCCAGGGGGCGTACTTC CASSLDRQGAYF
TRBJ2-3 TRBV7-9 TRBD2 16 . TGTGCCAGCAGCCTTTACACTAGCGGGGTCACAGATACGCAGTATTTT CASSLYTSGVTDTQYF
TRBJ1-1 TRBV6-2/TRBV6-3 . 14 few TGTGCCAGCAGCCACAGGGTAGTTGGGACTGAAGCTTTCTTT CASSHRVVGTEAFF
TRBJ1-5 TRBV7-9 TRBD1 14 . TGTGCCAGCAGGGGGACAGGGCTAGGTCAGCCCCAGCATTTT CASRGTGLGQPQHF
TRBJ2-1 TRBV14 . 12 many TGTGCCAGCAGCCAAGTCTACAATGAGCAGTTCTTC CASSQVYNEQFF
TRBJ1-2 TRBV6-5 TRBD1 14 . TGTGCCAGCAGGGACGGACAGGGTATATCCGGCTACACCTTC CASRDGQGISGYTF
TRBJ1-1 TRBV5-1 . 12 few TGCGCCAGCAGTTATGAAGGGACTGAAGCTTTCTTT CASSYEGTEAFF
TRBJ1-5 TRBV4-1 TRBD1 13 few TGCGCCAGCAGCCAACAATACCGGACAGGGGAGCATTTT CASSQQYRTGEHF
TRBJ1-2 TRBV7-9 . 15 few TGTGCCAGCAGCTTAGGGACGCCGATTGGAACTGGCTACACCTTC CASSLGTPIGTGYTF
TRBJ2-1 TRBV6-5 . 16 few TGTGCCAGCAGTTACTATTACGGGGGCCGGCGAAATGAGCAGTTCTTC CASSYYYGGRRNEQFF
TRBJ2-5 TRBV18 . 13 few TGTGCCAGCTCACCAGGGAACCAAGAGACCCAGTACTTC CASSPGNQETQYF
TRBJ2-7 TRBV20-1 TRBD1 14 . TGCAGTGCTAGAGGTGGGACAGTCACCTACGAGCAGTACTTC CSARGGTVTYEQYF
TRBJ2-6 TRBV6-6 . 14 few TGTGCCAGCACCACGGCTTCTGGGGCCAACGTCCTGACTTTC CASTTASGANVLTF
TRBJ2-2 TRBV4-2 . 17 many TGTGCCAGCAGCCAAGTCGGAGGGGGGCCTAACACCGGGGAGCTGTTTTTT CASSQVGGGPNTGELFF
TRBJ2-1 TRBV5-1 TRBD1 19 many TGCGCCAGCAGCCCGGGACAGGGGTACTTTCCGAGCTCCTACAATGAGCAGTTCTTC CASSPGQGYFPSSYNEQFF
TRBJ2-5 TRBV7-2 TRBD2 16 few TGTGCCAGCAGCACCCCGCCACTAGCGGGGGAGGAGACCCAGTACTTC CASSTPPLAGEETQYF